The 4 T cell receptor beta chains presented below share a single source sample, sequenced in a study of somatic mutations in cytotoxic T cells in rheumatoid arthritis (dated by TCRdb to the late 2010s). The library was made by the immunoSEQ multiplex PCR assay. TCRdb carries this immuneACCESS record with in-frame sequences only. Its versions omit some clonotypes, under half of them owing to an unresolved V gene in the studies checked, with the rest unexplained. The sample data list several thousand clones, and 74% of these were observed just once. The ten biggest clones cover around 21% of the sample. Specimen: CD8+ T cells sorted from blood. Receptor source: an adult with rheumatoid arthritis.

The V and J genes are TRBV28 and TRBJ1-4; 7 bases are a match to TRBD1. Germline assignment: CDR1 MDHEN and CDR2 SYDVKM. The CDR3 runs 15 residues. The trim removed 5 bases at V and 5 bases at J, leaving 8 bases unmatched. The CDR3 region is CASSTPGQSNEKLFF. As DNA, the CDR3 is TGTGCCAGCAGTACTCCGGGACAGTCCAATGAAAAACTGTTTTTT.

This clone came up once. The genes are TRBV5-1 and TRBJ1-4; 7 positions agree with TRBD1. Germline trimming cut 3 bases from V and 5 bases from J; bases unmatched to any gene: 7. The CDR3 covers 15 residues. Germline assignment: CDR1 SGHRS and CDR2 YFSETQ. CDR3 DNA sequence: TGCGCCAGCAGCTCCTACGGGACAGAGAATGAAAAACTGTTTTTT. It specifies CASSSYGTENEKLFF.

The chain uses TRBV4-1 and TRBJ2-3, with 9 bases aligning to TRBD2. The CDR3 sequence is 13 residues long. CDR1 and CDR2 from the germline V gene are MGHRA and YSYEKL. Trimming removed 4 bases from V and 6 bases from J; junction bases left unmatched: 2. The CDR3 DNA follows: TGCGCCAGCAGCCGGGCGGGGGGGGATACGCAGTATTTT. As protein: CASSRAGGDTQYF.

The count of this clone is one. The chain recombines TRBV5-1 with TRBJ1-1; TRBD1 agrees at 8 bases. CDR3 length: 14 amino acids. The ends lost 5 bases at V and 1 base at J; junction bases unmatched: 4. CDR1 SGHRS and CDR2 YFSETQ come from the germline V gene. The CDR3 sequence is CASRKTGGNTEAFF. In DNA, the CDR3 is TGCGCCAGCAGGAAAACAGGGGGGAACACTGAAGCTTTCTTT. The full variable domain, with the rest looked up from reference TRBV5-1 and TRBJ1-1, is KAGVTQTPRYLIKTRGQQVTLSCSPISGHRSVSWYQQTPGQGLQFLFEYFSETQRNKGNFPGRFSGRQFSNSRSEMNVSTLELGDSALYLCASRKTGGNTEAFFGQGTRLTVV.